This T cell receptor (beta chain) was found in a study of T cell repertoires in cytomegalovirus infection. Study context: It was recently identified HLA-C-restricted and well-studied HLA-B-restricted CMV epitopes that the study used. In public TCR beta signatures, there were indications of both CMV infection and matching HLA type.

This clonotype was recorded many times. Its antigen is not identified. Study-level points and caveats: The study found HLA-C-restricted CMV-specific TCR beta clonotypes dominating the ex vivo response.

Germline CDR1 SGHTA, CDR2 FQGNSA. Trimming shortened V by 5 bases and J by 5 bases, and 15 bases separated the two germline ends. This CDR3 spans 14 amino acids. TCRdb processed the reads anew with MiXCR; each CDR3 protein has one entry. The sample consists of approximately 280,000 distinct CDR3 sequences, 20% to 25% of them appearing once. Source: cultured PBMCs, taken from culture after CMV antigen stimulation. This TCR derives from a human donor in good health (CMV status not recorded). Some clones in this sample may be carry-over from other donors' samples. The chain recombines TRBV7-2 with TRBJ1-1; D is uncertain. This chain's CDR3 is CASSTRARSTEAFF. Written as DNA, the CDR3 is TGTGCCAGCAGCACCCGGGCTCGCAGTACTGAAGCTTTCTTT.